This T cell receptor beta chain is drawn from a study of T cell responses to AZD1222 COVID-19 vaccine. Study-level results: Repertoires were collected only later (after the peak T cell response had occurred). Unmutated regions of variants are reportedly targeted by nearly half of spike-specific TCRs. Mostly white British, mostly female donors; authors suggested clonal diversity may be underestimated. Of the AZD1222 recipients, only 5 to 7 were seropositive at baseline.

As regards this clone: Its specificity is unknown.

The CDR3 is 13 amino acids. Germline V gives CDR1 SNHLY, CDR2 FYNNEI. V was trimmed by 5 bases and J by 6 bases, leaving 14 bases between them. TCRdb's copy holds only in-frame clones and misses some; the assay was immunoSEQ multiplex PCR. In the table there are tens of thousands of clones, around 80% of which are singletons. The sequence came from an adult in good health. The J gene is TRBJ2-7, the V gene TRBV2; tentatively, D is TRBD1 or TRBD2 (6 bases each). Sequenced material: peripheral blood, taken on day 0 of MenACWY control vaccination. For the CDR3, the DNA is TGTGCCAGCAGTCAACCTTCGGGGGCCGAGCAGTACTTC. Residues: CASSQPSGAEQYF.